One and the same sample provided the 24 T cell receptor beta chains below, sequenced in a study of blood T cell repertoires in COVID-19 (dated by TCRdb to about 2020). Library prep was done by the immunoSEQ multiplex PCR assay. Held by TCRdb, this immuneACCESS table contains in-frame sequences only and omits some clones. Under half of the omission traces to an unresolved V gene where checked; the cause of the rest is unknown. This sample holds some 400,000 clones; around 91% were observed only once. The ten largest clones add up to 1.1% of the sample. The sample taken for sequencing was PBMCs or T cells enriched from blood (not recorded which). The receptors were gathered from a man aged 30 to 45 who had recovered from COVID-19.

The genes are TRBV7-2 and TRBJ1-2; 8 nucleotides match TRBD1. CDR1 SGHTA and CDR2 FQGNSA come from the germline V gene. The CDR3 is 15 residues long. With 2 bases clipped from V and 2 bases from J, the junction kept 4 bases outside the gene matches. For the CDR3, the DNA is TGTGCCAGCAGCTTAAGGGGACAGGACAACTATGGCTACACCTTC. Translating it yields CASSLRGQDNYGYTF.

A remark on this clone: Other DNA sequences in this specimen translate into the identical CDR3. The chain combines TRBV10-3 with TRBJ1-1; D gene uncertain. The length of the CDR3 is 14 residues. Trimming cost V 0 bases and J 1 base, with 6 bases left between them. Per germline, CDR1 ENHRY and CDR2 SYGVKD. The CDR3 here is CAISESRGNTEAFF. DNA of the CDR3: TGTGCCATCAGTGAGTCCCGGGGGAACACTGAAGCTTTCTTT.

DNA of the CDR3: TGTGCCAGCAGTGAACGGAATTCACCCCTCCACTTT. Protein product: CASSERNSPLHF. The V gene is TRBV12-3 or TRBV12-4, the J gene TRBJ1-6; no firm D call. Trimming cost V 5 bases and J 7 bases, with 6 bases left between them. This CDR3 has 12 residues.

The rearrangement joins TRBV19 to TRBJ1-1, with 7 bases lining up with TRBD1. Germline CDR1 reads LNHDA; CDR2 reads SQIVND (reference sequence). The length of the CDR3 is 15 residues. The V and J ends lost 7 bases and 0 bases, in that order; junction bases with no gene match: 8. Here the CDR3 reads CASTSRQGMNTEAFF. CDR3 nucleotide sequence: TGTGCCAGTACCTCCAGACAGGGTATGAACACTGAAGCTTTCTTT.

The chain carries TRBV3-1 (or the pseudogene TRBV3-2) and TRBJ1-2, with D perhaps matching TRBD1 (6 bases). V gave up 4 bases and J gave up 2 bases, with 8 bases separating them. CDR1 and CDR2 from the germline V gene are LGHDT and YNNKEL (reference sequence). CDR3 length: 13 residues. CDR3 amino acids: CASSPGQNYGYTF. In nucleotides, the CDR3 is TGTGCCAGCAGCCCCGGACAGAACTATGGCTACACCTTC.

In DNA, the CDR3 is TGTGCCAGCAGCTTAGAGGGGGCGGCTAACTATGGCTACACCTTC. This gives the protein CASSLEGAANYGYTF. The chain combines TRBV11-2 with TRBJ1-2, with TRBD1 as a possible D gene (6 bases). The germline CDR1 and CDR2 sequences are SGHAT and FQNNGV. This CDR3 has 15 residues. Trimming stripped 0 bases from V and 0 bases from J, with 8 bases between.

This chain links TRBV30 with TRBJ1-1; a possible D gene is TRBD1 (6 bases). Germline V gene lookup returns CDR1 GTSNPN and CDR2 SVGIG (reference sequence). The CDR3 is made up of 16 amino acids. V lost 1 base, J lost 3 bases, and 18 bases lay in between. Here the CDR3 reads CAWSGITAGEDTEAFF. CDR3 coding DNA: TGTGCCTGGAGTGGGATCACCGCAGGGGAAGACACTGAAGCTTTCTTT. The full variable domain, completed using reference TRBV30 and TRBJ1-1, is SQTIHQWPATLVQPVGSPLSLECTVEGTSNPNLYWYRQAAGRGLQLLFYSVGIGQISSEVPQNLSASRPQDRQFILSSKKLLLSDSGFYLCAWSGITAGEDTEAFFGQGTRLTVV.

The chain links TRBV7-8 to TRBJ1-3; possible D gene TRBD1, 5 bases. This CDR3 contains 15 residues. CDR1 is SGHVS and CDR2 is FQNEAQ in the germline V gene. Trimming took off 5 bases at V and 11 bases at J, with 22 bases between the two ends. The CDR3 DNA is TGTGCCAGCAGCCGAGGGGTCAGCGACGTAGTCCCCATATATTTT. Amino acids: CASSRGVSDVVPIYF.

The rearrangement joins TRBV7-9 to TRBJ2-1, with D perhaps TRBD1 (6 bases). Trimming pared 5 bases from V and 8 bases from J, leaving 22 bases between. CDR1 is SEHNR, CDR2 FQNEAQ, per germline (reference sequence). The CDR3 covers 16 residues. CDR3 DNA sequence: TGTGCCAGCAGCGCCAAGGGGGTAGGTTGGAGCTATGAGCAGTTCTTC. Protein: CASSAKGVGWSYEQFF.

The rearrangement links TRBV15 to TRBJ1-2; 10 bases agree with TRBD1. V lost 2 bases to trimming and J lost 3 bases; unmatched junction nucleotides: 9. Per the germline V gene, CDR1 is LNHNV and CDR2 is YYDKDF (reference sequence). The CDR3 is 17 amino acids. The CDR3 DNA follows: TGTGCCACCAGCAGAACAATGGGGGGGACAGGGGACTATGGCTACACCTTC. Its translation is CATSRTMGGTGDYGYTF.

This clone is a singleton in its sample. This chain uses TRBV27 with TRBJ1-5; 10 nucleotides align to TRBD1. The CDR3 loop spans 15 amino acids. Germline V gene lookup returns CDR1 MNHEY and CDR2 SMNVEV (reference sequence). After removal of 5 bases from V and 2 bases from J, the junction contained 3 bases not matched to a gene. This CDR3 is CASSQGTGGNQPQHF. In DNA form, the CDR3 reads TGTGCCAGCAGTCAAGGGACAGGGGGCAATCAGCCCCAGCATTTT.

This clone was seen only once. The chain links TRBV5-4 to TRBJ2-1, with 12 nucleotides matching TRBD2. The J segment lost 9 bases and the V segment lost 4 bases, leaving 8 bases of the junction unmatched. This CDR3 comprises 15 residues. Germline V gene lookup returns CDR1 SGHNT and CDR2 YYREEE (reference sequence). The DNA of the CDR3 is TGTGCCAGCAGCCCGCCGGGACTAGCGGGTACTGAGCAGTTCTTC. Its protein product is CASSPPGLAGTEQFF.

This rearrangement joins TRBV11-2 to TRBJ2-7, with 10 bases matching TRBD1. Germline loops: CDR1 SGHAT, CDR2 FQNNGV. V was pared by 3 bases and J by 3 bases, with 8 bases of the junction left unmatched. This CDR3 comprises 16 residues. The CDR3 reads CASSLGPGQGIYEQYF. Written as DNA, the CDR3 is TGTGCCAGCAGCTTGGGTCCGGGACAGGGGATCTACGAGCAGTACTTC.

This rearrangement joins TRBV28 to TRBJ2-7, with D possibly TRBD1 on 6 matching bases. Germline-derived CDR1 and CDR2 are MDHEN and SYDVKM. The CDR3 has 15 residues. The V and J ends lost 6 bases and 3 bases respectively, with 18 bases between them. CDR3 residues: CASRKERTEYYEQYF. CDR3 coding DNA: TGTGCCAGCAGGAAAGAAAGGACAGAATACTACGAGCAGTACTTC.

The V call is TRBV11-2, the J call TRBJ2-5, with TRBD1 matching 9 bases. In germline, CDR1 is SGHAT, CDR2 FQNNGV. The length of the CDR3 is 15 residues. V lost 1 base, J lost 5 bases, and 5 bases stayed unmatched. CDR3 sequence reads: CASSLGDRDGETQYF. The DNA for the CDR3 is TGTGCCAGCAGCTTAGGGGACAGGGACGGGGAGACCCAGTACTTC.

This chain links TRBV7-2 with TRBJ2-3, with a weak D call TRBD1 (6 bases). Germline CDR1 and CDR2: SGHTA and FQGNSA. Trimming stripped 3 bases from V and 3 bases from J, with 16 bases between. The length of the CDR3 is 16 residues. The CDR3 sequence is CASSLQVGQGTDTQYF. The CDR3, as DNA: TGTGCCAGCAGCTTGCAGGTTGGCCAGGGGACAGATACGCAGTATTTT.

The CDR3 here is CASSLAGTRRETQYF. The CDR3 bases are TGTGCCAGCAGCTTGGCCGGGACAAGAAGAGAGACCCAGTACTTC. J is TRBJ2-5 and V is TRBV5-8; a weak D match, TRBD1 (6 bases). V was cut by 0 bases and J by 4 bases, with 13 bases left in between. Germline CDR1 is SGHTS and CDR2 is YDEGEE. The CDR3 extends over 15 amino acids.

V gene TRBV12-3 or TRBV12-4 combines with J gene TRBJ1-4; D gene ambiguous. The CDR3 loop spans 13 amino acids. Trimming took 6 bases from V and 6 from J, leaving 11 bases between them. The DNA for the CDR3 is TGTGCCAGCAGCCGGGGTCGTCATGAAAAACTGTTTTTT. Protein: CASSRGRHEKLFF.

The chain carries TRBV2 and TRBJ1-3; D gene ambiguous. Trimming shortened V by 4 bases and J by 0 bases, and 10 bases separated the two germline ends. Germline V gene data show CDR1 as SNHLY and CDR2 as FYNNEI. The CDR3 length is 15 residues. CDR3 sequence: CASSGSGLSGNTIYF. The CDR3 DNA reads as TGTGCCAGCAGTGGGTCCGGACTCTCTGGAAACACCATATATTTT.

The chain combines TRBV3-1 (or the pseudogene TRBV3-2) with TRBJ2-7; no reliable D call. The germline V gene has CDR1 LGHDT and CDR2 YNNKEL (reference sequence). The CDR3 totals 15 residues. Deletions cut 4 bases from V and 7 bases from J, with 20 bases between. CDR3 nucleotide sequence: TGTGCCAGCAGCCCCAGTTTCAGTTTCGGGTGGGAGCAGTACTTC. Amino acids: CASSPSFSFGWEQYF.

V is TRBV18 and J is TRBJ1-6, with a tentative D call TRBD1 (6 bases). The germline V gene has CDR1 KGHSH and CDR2 LQKENI. Between the trimmed V and J ends, which lost 2 bases and 4 bases, there was a span of 12 bases. The CDR3 loop spans 16 amino acids. In DNA, the CDR3 is TGTGCCAGCTCACCAAATTCCGGACAGTATAATTCACCCCTCCACTTT. This encodes CASSPNSGQYNSPLHF.

The chain employs TRBV9 and TRBJ2-3; TRBD1 aligns across 7 bases. CDR3 length equals 16 residues. V gave up 3 bases and J gave up 0 bases; unmatched junction bases: 7. The germline V gene has CDR1 SGDLS and CDR2 YYNGEE. CDR3 nucleotides: TGTGCCAGCAGCGAGCGAGGGGGACAGAGCACAGATACGCAGTATTTT. The encoded protein is CASSERGGQSTDTQYF.

The chain links TRBV9 to TRBJ2-5; tentatively, D is TRBD2 (6 bases). The CDR3 extends over 15 amino acids. The ends were cut back, 1 base at V and 4 bases at J, with 14 bases in the middle. Per the germline V gene, CDR1 is SGDLS and CDR2 is YYNGEE. DNA of the CDR3: TGTGCCAGCAGCGTAAATACGGGAGCGGGAGAGACCCAGTACTTC. Encoded protein: CASSVNTGAGETQYF.

A word on this clone: A much bigger clone sits one base away, suggesting this may be a read error. The chain combines TRBV6-5 with TRBJ1-1; no clear D. Germline V CDR1 and CDR2: MNHEY, SVGAGI. V was pared by 10 bases and J by 1 base, with 7 bases between. The CDR3 is 11 residues long. The DNA of the CDR3 is TGTGCCATCAAACAGAACACTGAAGCTTTCTTT. This sequence encodes CAIKQNTEAFF.